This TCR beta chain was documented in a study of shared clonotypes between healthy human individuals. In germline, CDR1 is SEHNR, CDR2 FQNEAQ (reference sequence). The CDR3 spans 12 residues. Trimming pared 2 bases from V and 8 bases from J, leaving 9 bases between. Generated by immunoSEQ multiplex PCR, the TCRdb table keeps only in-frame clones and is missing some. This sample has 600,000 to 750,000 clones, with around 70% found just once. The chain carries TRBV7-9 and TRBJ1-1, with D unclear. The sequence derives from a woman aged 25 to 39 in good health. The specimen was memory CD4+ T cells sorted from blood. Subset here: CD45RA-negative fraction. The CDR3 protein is CASSLYDREAFF. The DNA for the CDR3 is TGTGCCAGCAGCTTATACGACCGGGAAGCTTTCTTT.